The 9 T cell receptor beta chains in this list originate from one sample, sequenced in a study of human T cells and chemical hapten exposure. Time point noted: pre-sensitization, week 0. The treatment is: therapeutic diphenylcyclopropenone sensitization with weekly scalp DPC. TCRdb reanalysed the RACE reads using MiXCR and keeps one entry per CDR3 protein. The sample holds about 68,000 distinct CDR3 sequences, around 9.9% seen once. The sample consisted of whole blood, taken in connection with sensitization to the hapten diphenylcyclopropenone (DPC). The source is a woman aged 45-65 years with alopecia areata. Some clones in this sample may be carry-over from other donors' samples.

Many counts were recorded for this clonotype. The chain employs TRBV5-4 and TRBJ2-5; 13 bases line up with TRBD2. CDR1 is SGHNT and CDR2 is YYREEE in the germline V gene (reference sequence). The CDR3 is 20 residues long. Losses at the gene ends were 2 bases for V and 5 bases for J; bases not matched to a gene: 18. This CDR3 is CASSLVELAGGPTWAETQYF. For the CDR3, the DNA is TGTGCCAGCAGCTTAGTTGAACTAGCGGGAGGGCCGACTTGGGCGGAGACCCAGTACTTC.

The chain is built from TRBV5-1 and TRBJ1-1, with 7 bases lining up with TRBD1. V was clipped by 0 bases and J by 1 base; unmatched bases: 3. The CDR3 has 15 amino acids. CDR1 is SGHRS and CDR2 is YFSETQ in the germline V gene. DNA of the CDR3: TGCGCCAGCAGCTTGGTTTACAGGGGGAACACTGAAGCTTTCTTT. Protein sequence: CASSLVYRGNTEAFF.

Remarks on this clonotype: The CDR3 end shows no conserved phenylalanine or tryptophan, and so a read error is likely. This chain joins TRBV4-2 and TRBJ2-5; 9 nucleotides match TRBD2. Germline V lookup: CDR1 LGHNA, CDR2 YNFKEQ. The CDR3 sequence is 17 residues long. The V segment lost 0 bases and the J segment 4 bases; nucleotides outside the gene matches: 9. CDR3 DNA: TGTGCCAGCAGCCAAGAACCGCTTAGCGGGAGTCTAGAGACCCAGTACTCC. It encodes CASSQEPLSGSLETQYS.

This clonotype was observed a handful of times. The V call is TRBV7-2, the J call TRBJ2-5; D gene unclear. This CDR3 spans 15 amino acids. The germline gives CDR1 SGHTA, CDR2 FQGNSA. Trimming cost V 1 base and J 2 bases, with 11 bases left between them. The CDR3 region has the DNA TGTGCCAGCAGCTTAGGTTCGGGTAGTCAAGAGACCCAGTACTTC. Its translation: CASSLGSGSQETQYF.

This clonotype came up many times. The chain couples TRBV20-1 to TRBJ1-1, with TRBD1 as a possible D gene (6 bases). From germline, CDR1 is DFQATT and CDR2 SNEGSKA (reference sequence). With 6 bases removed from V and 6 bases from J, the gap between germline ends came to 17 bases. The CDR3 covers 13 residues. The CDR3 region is CSATDRPEPEAFF. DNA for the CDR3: TGCAGTGCCACAGACAGGCCCGAACCTGAAGCTTTCTTT.

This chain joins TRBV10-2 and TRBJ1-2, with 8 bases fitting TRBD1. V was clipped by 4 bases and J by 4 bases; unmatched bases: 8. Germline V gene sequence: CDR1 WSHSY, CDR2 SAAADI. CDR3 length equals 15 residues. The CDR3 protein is CASSGRVTGVYGYTF. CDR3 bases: TGCGCCAGCAGTGGTCGGGTGACAGGGGTCTATGGCTACACCTTC.

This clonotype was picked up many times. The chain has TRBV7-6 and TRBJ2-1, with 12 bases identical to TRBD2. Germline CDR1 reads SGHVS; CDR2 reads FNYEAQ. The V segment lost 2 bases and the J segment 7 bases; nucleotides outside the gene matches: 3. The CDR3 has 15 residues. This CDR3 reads CASSLLAGGKNEQFF. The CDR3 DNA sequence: TGTGCCAGCAGCTTACTAGCGGGAGGGAAAAATGAGCAGTTCTTC.

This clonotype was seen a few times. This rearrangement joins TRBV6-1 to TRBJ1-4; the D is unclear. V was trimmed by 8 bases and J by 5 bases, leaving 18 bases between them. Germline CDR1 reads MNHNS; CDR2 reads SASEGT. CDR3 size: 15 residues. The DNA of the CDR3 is TGTGCCAGCTCGAGATCCGGCTCTCAGAATGAAAAACTGTTTTTT. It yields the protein CASSRSGSQNEKLFF.

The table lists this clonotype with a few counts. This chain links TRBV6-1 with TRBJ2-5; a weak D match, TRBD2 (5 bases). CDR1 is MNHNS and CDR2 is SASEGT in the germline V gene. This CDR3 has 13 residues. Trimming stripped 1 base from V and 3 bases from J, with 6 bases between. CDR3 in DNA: TGTGCCAGCAGTGAAGTCGGGGAAGAGACCCAGTACTTC. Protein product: CASSEVGEETQYF.